This is a list of T cell receptor beta chains from one sample in a study of shared clonotypes between healthy human individuals. Generated by immunoSEQ multiplex PCR, the TCRdb table keeps only in-frame clones and is missing some. The table lists some 2.4 million clones, approximately 93% of them singletons. The specimen was naive CD4+ T cells from PBMCs. Receptor source: a man aged 18 to 30 in good health. Some clones in this sample may be carry-over from other donors' samples. Each CDR3 is given with its conserved first and last residue. The order of the fields is V gene, clone size, D gene, J gene, CDR3 protein, CDR3 DNA. A D gene is named only where the DNA matches it firmly. Clone sizes are given selectively: once, few, many, or a class where the clone is expanded.

v_gene: TRBV5-1
abundance: .
d_gene: .
j_gene: TRBJ1-1
CDR3aa: CASSSGQGTEAFF
CDR3nt: TGCGCCAGCAGCTCAGGCCAGGGCACTGAAGCTTTCTTT

v_gene: TRBV4-1
abundance: .
d_gene: TRBD2
j_gene: TRBJ2-7
CDR3aa: CASSQVAASGRREQYF
CDR3nt: TGCGCCAGCAGCCAAGTGGCGGCTAGCGGGAGACGCGAGCAGTACTTC

v_gene: TRBV9
abundance: .
d_gene: TRBD2
j_gene: TRBJ2-1
CDR3aa: CASSVASGPYNEQFF
CDR3nt: TGTGCCAGCAGCGTGGCTAGCGGGCCGTACAATGAGCAGTTCTTC

v_gene: TRBV29-1
abundance: .
d_gene: .
j_gene: TRBJ1-1
CDR3aa: CSVTTALNTEAFF
CDR3nt: TGCAGCGTCACGACAGCTTTGAACACTGAAGCTTTCTTT

v_gene: TRBV28
abundance: .
d_gene: .
j_gene: TRBJ2-7
CDR3aa: CASSLGTPPYYEQYF
CDR3nt: TGTGCCAGCAGTTTGGGGACACCACCCTACTACGAGCAGTACTTC

v_gene: TRBV7-3
abundance: few
d_gene: TRBD2
j_gene: TRBJ2-1
CDR3aa: CASSRTGTSGRSNNEQFF
CDR3nt: TGTGCCAGCAGCCGGACCGGGACTAGCGGGAGGTCGAACAATGAGCAGTTCTTC

v_gene: TRBV9
abundance: .
d_gene: .
j_gene: TRBJ2-7
CDR3aa: CASKRRDTKAYEQYF
CDR3nt: TGTGCCAGCAAGCGCCGGGACACCAAAGCCTACGAGCAGTACTTC

v_gene: TRBV11-2
abundance: once
d_gene: .
j_gene: TRBJ2-1
CDR3aa: CASSLRSGNEQFF
CDR3nt: TGTGCCAGCAGCTTAAGGAGCGGGAATGAGCAGTTCTTC

v_gene: TRBV28
abundance: .
d_gene: .
j_gene: TRBJ2-1
CDR3aa: CASTQGRKGEQFF
CDR3nt: TGTGCCAGCACGCAAGGCCGAAAGGGTGAGCAGTTCTTC

v_gene: TRBV9
abundance: .
d_gene: .
j_gene: TRBJ1-1
CDR3aa: CASSVGMNTEAFF
CDR3nt: TGTGCCAGCAGCGTAGGAATGAACACTGAAGCTTTCTTT

v_gene: TRBV7-3
abundance: .
d_gene: TRBD2
j_gene: TRBJ2-5
CDR3aa: CASSLGTSGETQYF
CDR3nt: TGTGCCAGCAGCCTGGGGACTAGCGGAGAGACCCAGTACTTC

v_gene: TRBV6-5
abundance: .
d_gene: TRBD2
j_gene: TRBJ2-7
CDR3aa: CASSSDGGSGEQYF
CDR3nt: TGTGCCAGCAGTTCCGACGGGGGGAGTGGCGAGCAGTACTTC

v_gene: TRBV5-5
abundance: .
d_gene: TRBD1
j_gene: TRBJ2-1
CDR3aa: CASSRQGFEQFF
CDR3nt: TGTGCCAGCAGTAGACAGGGGTTTGAGCAGTTCTTC

v_gene: TRBV6-5
abundance: .
d_gene: .
j_gene: TRBJ2-2
CDR3aa: CASSSLVSTGELFF
CDR3nt: TGTGCCAGCAGTAGCCTGGTCAGTACCGGGGAGCTGTTTTTT

v_gene: TRBV7-8
abundance: .
d_gene: .
j_gene: TRBJ2-1
CDR3aa: CASSLATSYPYNEQFF
CDR3nt: TGTGCCAGCAGCTTAGCGACATCCTACCCCTACAATGAGCAGTTCTTC

v_gene: TRBV5-1
abundance: .
d_gene: .
j_gene: TRBJ1-4
CDR3aa: CASSFGTGNEKLFF
CDR3nt: TGCGCCAGCAGCTTCGGGACGGGGAATGAAAAACTGTTTTTT

v_gene: TRBV9
abundance: .
d_gene: .
j_gene: TRBJ2-7
CDR3aa: CASSVAPVSVGEQYF
CDR3nt: TGTGCCAGCAGCGTAGCTCCGGTTAGTGTCGGCGAGCAGTACTTC

v_gene: TRBV28
abundance: .
d_gene: .
j_gene: TRBJ1-2
CDR3aa: CASSSIPGPVYGYTF
CDR3nt: TGTGCCAGCAGTTCGATACCGGGGCCCGTCTATGGCTACACCTTC

v_gene: TRBV7-2
abundance: .
d_gene: TRBD1
j_gene: TRBJ2-7
CDR3aa: CASSADRAREQYF
CDR3nt: TGTGCCAGCAGCGCAGACAGGGCCAGGGAGCAGTACTTC

v_gene: TRBV6-1
abundance: .
d_gene: .
j_gene: TRBJ2-7
CDR3aa: CASRDTAYEQYF
CDR3nt: TGTGCCAGCAGGGACACAGCATACGAGCAGTACTTC

v_gene: TRBV5-6
abundance: .
d_gene: .
j_gene: TRBJ2-7
CDR3aa: CASSSGPIYEQYF
CDR3nt: TGTGCCAGCAGCTCGGGACCCATCTACGAGCAGTACTTC

v_gene: TRBV20-1
abundance: .
d_gene: .
j_gene: TRBJ2-7
CDR3aa: CSASKLEQYF
CDR3nt: TGCAGTGCTAGTAAGCTCGAGCAGTACTTC

v_gene: TRBV2
abundance: .
d_gene: TRBD2
j_gene: TRBJ2-7
CDR3aa: CASSLYAGGGSYEQYF
CDR3nt: TGTGCCAGCAGCCTATACGCGGGCGGGGGCTCCTACGAGCAGTACTTC

v_gene: TRBV19
abundance: .
d_gene: .
j_gene: TRBJ2-7
CDR3aa: CASSRVHGRTYEQYF
CDR3nt: TGTGCCAGTAGTCGGGTACACGGCCGTACCTACGAGCAGTACTTC

v_gene: TRBV30
abundance: .
d_gene: TRBD1
j_gene: TRBJ1-1
CDR3aa: CAWSFSDRTYTEAFF
CDR3nt: TGTGCCTGGAGTTTCTCGGACAGGACGTACACTGAAGCTTTCTTT

v_gene: TRBV4-1
abundance: .
d_gene: .
j_gene: TRBJ2-7
CDR3aa: CASSQVLGVYEQYF
CDR3nt: TGCGCCAGCAGCCAAGTTTTGGGGGTCTACGAGCAGTACTTC

v_gene: TRBV19
abundance: .
d_gene: .
j_gene: TRBJ1-5
CDR3aa: CASRSGQPQHF
CDR3nt: TGTGCCAGTAGGTCCGGTCAGCCCCAGCATTTT

v_gene: TRBV5-1
abundance: once
d_gene: TRBD1
j_gene: TRBJ2-5
CDR3aa: CASSVAGTVEETQYF
CDR3nt: TGCGCCAGCAGCGTAGCCGGGACAGTCGAAGAGACCCAGTACTTC

v_gene: TRBV5-1
abundance: few
d_gene: .
j_gene: TRBJ2-7
CDR3aa: CASSPPWVDNEQYF
CDR3nt: TGCGCCAGCAGCCCCCCGTGGGTTGACAACGAGCAGTACTTC

v_gene: TRBV19
abundance: .
d_gene: .
j_gene: TRBJ2-7
CDR3aa: CASSIAGTGSYEQYF
CDR3nt: TGTGCCAGTAGTATAGCAGGGACGGGCTCCTACGAGCAGTACTTC

v_gene: TRBV27
abundance: .
d_gene: .
j_gene: TRBJ2-3
CDR3aa: CASSSRDRDTQYF
CDR3nt: TGTGCCAGCAGTAGCCGGGATAGAGATACGCAGTATTTT

v_gene: TRBV29-1
abundance: .
d_gene: .
j_gene: TRBJ2-3
CDR3aa: CSVVALAATDTQYF
CDR3nt: TGCAGCGTTGTCGCCCTAGCTGCCACAGATACGCAGTATTTT

v_gene: TRBV2
abundance: .
d_gene: .
j_gene: TRBJ2-2
CDR3aa: CASRTPSPTGELFF
CDR3nt: TGTGCCAGCAGAACCCCCTCGCCTACCGGGGAGCTGTTTTTT

v_gene: TRBV28
abundance: .
d_gene: TRBD2
j_gene: TRBJ2-7
CDR3aa: CASSLSSGRGSEQYF
CDR3nt: TGTGCCAGCAGTTTGAGCAGCGGGAGGGGTAGTGAGCAGTACTTC

v_gene: TRBV28
abundance: .
d_gene: .
j_gene: TRBJ1-3
CDR3aa: CASRTGRSLSGNTIYF
CDR3nt: TGTGCCAGCAGGACGGGTCGATCCCTCTCTGGAAACACCATATATTTT

v_gene: TRBV28
abundance: .
d_gene: .
j_gene: TRBJ2-2
CDR3aa: CASTANTGELFF
CDR3nt: TGTGCCAGCACAGCGAACACCGGGGAGCTGTTTTTT

v_gene: TRBV15
abundance: .
d_gene: TRBD1
j_gene: TRBJ1-5
CDR3aa: CATSGAPGQGPYSNQPQHF
CDR3nt: TGTGCCACCAGCGGAGCACCGGGACAGGGGCCTTATAGCAATCAGCCCCAGCATTTT